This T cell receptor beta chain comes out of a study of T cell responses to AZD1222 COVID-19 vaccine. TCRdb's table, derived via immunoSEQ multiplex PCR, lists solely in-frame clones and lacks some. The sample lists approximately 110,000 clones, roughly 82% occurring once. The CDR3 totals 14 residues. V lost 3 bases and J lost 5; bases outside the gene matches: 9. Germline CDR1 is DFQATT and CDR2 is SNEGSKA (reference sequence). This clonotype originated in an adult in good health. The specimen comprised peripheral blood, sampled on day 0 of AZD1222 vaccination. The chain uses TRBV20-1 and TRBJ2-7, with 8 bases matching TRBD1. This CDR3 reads CSASNIQGADEQYF. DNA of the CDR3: TGCAGTGCTAGTAACATTCAGGGGGCTGACGAGCAGTACTTC.